The 13 T cell receptor beta chains below were found in one sample sequenced in a study of CD8 T cells in Susac syndrome. Reverse transcription of roughly 0.45 to 1 ug RNA used random hexamers. One entry per CDR3 protein, called by TCRdb with MiXCR from the immunoSEQ multiplex PCR reads. The sample carries about 180,000 distinct CDR3 sequences, more than 90% recorded once. Sequencing used CD4+ T cells from PBMCs. The receptors were sampled from a human donor with multiple sclerosis.

This rearrangement joins TRBV5-1 to TRBJ2-1; 7 bases fit TRBD2. The CDR3 sequence is 16 residues long. J was trimmed by 0 bases and V by 1 base; bases with no gene match: 4. CDR1 SGHRS and CDR2 YFSETQ come from the germline V gene. The DNA for the CDR3 is TGCGCCAGCAGCTTGAACGGGGGGAGCTCCTACAATGAGCAGTTCTTC. Its protein product is CASSLNGGSSYNEQFF.

J is TRBJ1-2 and V is TRBV7-8; 11 nucleotides agree with TRBD1. V lost 5 bases and J lost 7; bases outside the gene matches: 9. CDR1 SGHVS and CDR2 FQNEAQ come from the germline V gene. CDR3 size: 15 residues. For the CDR3, the DNA is TGTGCCAGCAGCCCCCGGGACAGGGGGATTGTTGGCTACACCTTC. This encodes CASSPRDRGIVGYTF.

Regarding this clonotype: At one of its ends the junction is not consistent with the germline gene, which may arise from a read error. The chain carries TRBV28 and TRBJ2-7, with D possibly TRBD2 on 5 matching bases. The length of the CDR3 is 11 residues. Per germline, CDR1 MDHEN and CDR2 SYDVKM. The CDR3 reads CASSLDYQQYF. In DNA form, the CDR3 reads TGTGCCAGCAGTTTAGACTACCAGCAGTACTTC.

This sequence joins TRBV5-1 and TRBJ1-1, with 7 bases identical to TRBD1. The CDR3 contains 15 residues. Germline CDR1 and CDR2: SGHRS and YFSETQ. With V trimmed by 3 bases and J by 2 bases, 7 bases remained unmatched. As DNA, the CDR3 is TGCGCCAGCAGCTGGGGACAGATACTTAACACTGAAGCTTTCTTT. Translation gives CASSWGQILNTEAFF.

V gene TRBV9 combines with J gene TRBJ1-1; TRBD1 might be the D (6 bases). This CDR3 comprises 16 residues. Germline loops: CDR1 SGDLS, CDR2 YYNGEE. The V and J ends lost 3 bases and 5 bases respectively, with 20 bases between them. The CDR3 sequence is CASSAPAQGMGTEAFF. CDR3 DNA: TGTGCCAGCAGCGCCCCTGCCCAGGGGATGGGGACTGAAGCTTTCTTT.

The rearrangement links TRBV4-2 to TRBJ1-1, with a weak D call TRBD1 (5 bases). Germline values: CDR1 LGHNA, CDR2 YNFKEQ. Trimming shortened V by 7 bases and J by 12 bases, and 21 bases separated the two germline ends. This CDR3 contains 13 residues. The CDR3 sequence is CASNRQRGAGPFF. The CDR3 nucleotides read TGTGCCAGCAACCGTCAAAGAGGGGCTGGACCTTTCTTT.

This clonotype has just one count. This sequence joins TRBV10-3 and TRBJ2-4; unclear D gene. Trimming shortened V by 0 bases and J by 2 bases, and 11 bases separated the two germline ends. This CDR3 region has 16 residues. The germline V gene encodes CDR1 ENHRY and CDR2 SYGVKD. CDR3 region: CAISESGVLTKNIQYF. DNA of the CDR3: TGTGCCATCAGTGAGTCCGGCGTTCTGACCAAAAACATTCAGTACTTC.

V usage is TRBV7-2 and J usage is TRBJ2-5, with 13 nucleotides matching TRBD2. CDR3 length equals 16 residues. Trimming removed 1 base from V and 8 bases from J; junction bases left unmatched: 7. In germline, CDR1 is SGHTA, CDR2 FQGNSA. CDR3 amino acids: CASSLVGTSGEGTQYF. For the CDR3, the DNA is TGTGCCAGCAGCTTAGTAGGGACTAGCGGGGAAGGAACCCAGTACTTC.

V is TRBV9 and J is TRBJ1-2; no definite D call. CDR3 length: 13 residues. V shed 3 bases and J shed 8 bases, with 14 bases lying between them. CDR1 and CDR2 from the germline V gene are SGDLS and YYNGEE. In nucleotides, the CDR3 is TGTGCCAGCAGCGCCCTTATGGCCGGAGGCTACACCTTC. Translated: CASSALMAGGYTF.

The chain carries TRBV4-1 and TRBJ2-1, with D tentatively TRBD1 (6 bases). The CDR3 loop spans 15 amino acids. Trimming shortened V by 6 bases and J by 10 bases, and 22 bases separated the two germline ends. CDR1 MGHRA and CDR2 YSYEKL come from the germline V gene. CDR3 sequence: CASSWGASGGGEQFF. In nucleotides, the CDR3 is TGCGCCAGCAGTTGGGGAGCGTCTGGGGGCGGCGAGCAGTTCTTC.

The V gene is TRBV18, the J gene TRBJ2-1; TRBD1 is a possible D gene (5 bases). Trimming shortened V by 1 base and J by 5 bases, and 6 bases separated the two germline ends. CDR3 length: 13 amino acids. Germline-derived CDR1 and CDR2 are KGHSH and LQKENI. The CDR3 sequence: CASSPQQDNEQFF. CDR3 nucleotides: TGTGCCAGCTCACCACAACAGGACAATGAGCAGTTCTTC. Supplemented by reference TRBV18 and TRBJ2-1, the full variable domain reads NAGVMQNPRHLVRRRGQEARLRCSPMKGHSHVYWYRQLPEEGLKFMVYLQKENIIDESGMPKERFSAEFPKEGPSILRIQQVVRGDSAAYFCASSPQQDNEQFFGPGTRLTVL.

The chain combines TRBV20-1 with TRBJ2-3, with 8 positions matching TRBD2. The CDR3 is 14 residues long. V lost 6 bases and J lost 4; bases outside the gene matches: 9. The germline CDR1 and CDR2 sequences are DFQATT and SNEGSKA (reference sequence). As DNA, the CDR3 is TGCAGTGCCAAGGGGCCGGGGGGGGCAGATACGCAGTATTTT. Amino acids: CSAKGPGGADTQYF.

The chain employs TRBV20-1 and TRBJ2-7; 8 positions agree with TRBD2. The CDR3 runs 15 residues. V gave up 2 bases and J gave up 5 bases; unmatched junction bases: 11. Germline V gives CDR1 DFQATT, CDR2 SNEGSKA (reference sequence). The CDR3 nucleotides are TGCAGTGCTAGACCCCCCCGGGGGGGCGGCGACGAGCAGTACTTC. Protein sequence: CSARPPRGGGDEQYF.